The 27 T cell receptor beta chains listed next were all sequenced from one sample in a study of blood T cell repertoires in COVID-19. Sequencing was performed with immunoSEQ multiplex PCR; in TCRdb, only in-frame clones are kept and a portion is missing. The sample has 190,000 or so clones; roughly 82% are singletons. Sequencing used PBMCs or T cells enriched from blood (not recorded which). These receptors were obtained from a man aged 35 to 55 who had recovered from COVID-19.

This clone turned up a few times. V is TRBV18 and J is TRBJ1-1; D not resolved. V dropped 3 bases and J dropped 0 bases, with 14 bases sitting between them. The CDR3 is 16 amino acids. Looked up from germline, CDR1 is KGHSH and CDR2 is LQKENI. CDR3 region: CASSPLSGAMNTEAFF. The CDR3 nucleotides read TGTGCCAGCTCACCCCTATCCGGAGCTATGAACACTGAAGCTTTCTTT. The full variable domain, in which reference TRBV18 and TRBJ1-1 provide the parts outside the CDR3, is NAGVMQNPRHLVRRRGQEARLRCSPMKGHSHVYWYRQLPEEGLKFMVYLQKENIIDESGMPKERFSAEFPKEGPSILRIQQVVRGDSAAYFCASSPLSGAMNTEAFFGQGTRLTVV.

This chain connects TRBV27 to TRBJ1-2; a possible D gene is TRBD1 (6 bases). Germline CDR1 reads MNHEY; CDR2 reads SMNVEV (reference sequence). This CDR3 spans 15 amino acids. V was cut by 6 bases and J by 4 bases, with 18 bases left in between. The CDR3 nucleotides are TGTGCCAGCAGAGCCCTGGGGGGGGCAAGCTATGGCTACACCTTC. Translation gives CASRALGGASYGYTF.

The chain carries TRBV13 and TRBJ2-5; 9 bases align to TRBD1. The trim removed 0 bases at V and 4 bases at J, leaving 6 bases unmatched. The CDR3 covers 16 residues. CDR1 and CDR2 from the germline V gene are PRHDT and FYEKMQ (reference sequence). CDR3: CASSLGQGAGGETQYF. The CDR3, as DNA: TGTGCCAGCAGCTTAGGACAGGGGGCAGGGGGAGAGACCCAGTACTTC.

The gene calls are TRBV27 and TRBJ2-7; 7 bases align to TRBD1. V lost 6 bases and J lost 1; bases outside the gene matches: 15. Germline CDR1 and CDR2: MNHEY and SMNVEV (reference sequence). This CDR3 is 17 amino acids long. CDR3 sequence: CASSQDLGQRTSYEQYV. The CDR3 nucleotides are TGTGCCAGCAGCCAAGACCTGGGACAGAGGACTTCCTACGAGCAGTACGTC.

CDR3 nucleotide sequence: TGTGCCTGGAGTGTACTAGTGAACACTGAAGCTTTCTTT. Translating it yields CAWSVLVNTEAFF. The rearrangement uses TRBV30 and TRBJ1-1; D unclear. The CDR3 is 13 amino acids. The germline gives CDR1 GTSNPN, CDR2 SVGIG (reference sequence). With 0 bases removed from V and 0 bases from J, the gap between germline ends came to 5 bases.

CDR3 sequence reads: CASSILLMNTEAFF. In DNA, the CDR3 is TGTGCCAGCAGCATCCTACTCATGAACACTGAAGCTTTCTTT. This chain joins TRBV7-9 and TRBJ1-1; D is unresolved. The germline V and J ends were trimmed by 5 bases and 0 bases, with 10 bases remaining between them. Germline CDR1 and CDR2: SEHNR and FQNEAQ (reference sequence). The CDR3 length is 14 residues.

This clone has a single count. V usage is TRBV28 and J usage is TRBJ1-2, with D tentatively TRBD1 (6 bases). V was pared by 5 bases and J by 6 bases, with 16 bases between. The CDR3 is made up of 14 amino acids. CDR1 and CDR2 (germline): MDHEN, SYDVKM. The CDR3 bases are TGTGCCAGCAGTCCTCTTGGGGGCGCGGATGGCTACACCTTC. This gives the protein CASSPLGGADGYTF.

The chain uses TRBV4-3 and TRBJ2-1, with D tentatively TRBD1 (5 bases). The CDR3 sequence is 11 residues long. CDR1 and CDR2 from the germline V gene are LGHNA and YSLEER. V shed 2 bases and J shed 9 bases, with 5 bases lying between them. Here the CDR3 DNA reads TGCGCCAGCAGCCAAAGGGGTGAGCAGTTCTTC. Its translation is CASSQRGEQFF.

This CDR3 is CASSHRDRGAFF. CDR3 sequence (DNA): TGTGCCAGCAGCCACCGGGACAGGGGAGCTTTCTTT. V usage is TRBV6-5 and J usage is TRBJ1-1, with 10 bases matching TRBD1. This CDR3 contains 12 residues. Germline V gene lookup returns CDR1 MNHEY and CDR2 SVGAGI. Trimming cost V 6 bases and J 10 bases; bases outside gene matches: 5.

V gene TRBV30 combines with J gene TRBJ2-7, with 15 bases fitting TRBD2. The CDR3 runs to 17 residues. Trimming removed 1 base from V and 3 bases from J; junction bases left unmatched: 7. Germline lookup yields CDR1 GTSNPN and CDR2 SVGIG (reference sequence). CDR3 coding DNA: TGTGCCTGGAGTGGGACTAGCGGGAGGGGGGCGCGCTACGAGCAGTACTTC. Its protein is CAWSGTSGRGARYEQYF.

DNA for the CDR3: TGTGCCAGCAGAGGGACATACCACAATGAGCAGTTCTTC. This encodes CASRGTYHNEQFF. The gene calls are TRBV6-5 and TRBJ2-1, with a weak D call TRBD1 (6 bases). The CDR3 covers 13 residues. Germline CDR1 and CDR2: MNHEY and SVGAGI. V was pared by 6 bases and J by 5 bases, with 11 bases between.

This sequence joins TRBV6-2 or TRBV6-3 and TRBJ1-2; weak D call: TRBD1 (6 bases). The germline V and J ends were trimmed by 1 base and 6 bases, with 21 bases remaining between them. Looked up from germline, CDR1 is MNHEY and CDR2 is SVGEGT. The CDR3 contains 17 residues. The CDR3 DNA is TGTGCCAGCAGTTACTGGAATGCGGGGGCCCGGACTAATGGCTACACCTTC. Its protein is CASSYWNAGARTNGYTF.

The CDR3 spells CASSFSGTLNTGELFF. The CDR3 DNA reads TGTGCCAGCAGCTTCTCCGGGACTTTGAACACCGGGGAGCTGTTTTTT. The chain links TRBV7-2 to TRBJ2-2; D might be TRBD2 (6 bases). Trimming removed 3 bases at V and 1 base at J, with 12 bases between. CDR1 and CDR2 (germline): SGHTA, FQGNSA. The CDR3 runs 16 residues.

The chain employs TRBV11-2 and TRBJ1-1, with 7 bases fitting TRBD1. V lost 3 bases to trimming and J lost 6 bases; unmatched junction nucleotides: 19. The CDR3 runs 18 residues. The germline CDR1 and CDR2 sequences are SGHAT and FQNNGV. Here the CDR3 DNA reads TGTGCCAGCAGCTTCCCGTTCTTAAGACAGGGCTCCGAACCTGAAGCTTTCTTT. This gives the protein CASSFPFLRQGSEPEAFF.

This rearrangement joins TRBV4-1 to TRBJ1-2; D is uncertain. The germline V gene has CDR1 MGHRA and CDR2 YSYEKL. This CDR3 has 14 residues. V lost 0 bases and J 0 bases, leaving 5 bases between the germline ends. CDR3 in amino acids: CASSQDRANYGYTF. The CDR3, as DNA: TGCGCCAGCAGCCAAGATCGAGCTAACTATGGCTACACCTTC.

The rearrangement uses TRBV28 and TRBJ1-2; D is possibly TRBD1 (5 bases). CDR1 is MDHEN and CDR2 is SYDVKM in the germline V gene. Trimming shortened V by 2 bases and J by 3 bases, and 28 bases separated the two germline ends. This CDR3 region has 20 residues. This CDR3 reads CASSLATLHGGQGLYYGYTF. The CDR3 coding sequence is TGTGCCAGCAGTTTAGCGACACTTCACGGAGGGCAGGGCTTGTACTATGGCTACACCTTC.

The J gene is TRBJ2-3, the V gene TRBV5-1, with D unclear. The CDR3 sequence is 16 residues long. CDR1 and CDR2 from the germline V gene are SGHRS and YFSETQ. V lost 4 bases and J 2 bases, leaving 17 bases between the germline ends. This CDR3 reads CASSGLGTFFTDTQYF. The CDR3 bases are TGCGCCAGCAGCGGCCTAGGTACCTTTTTCACAGATACGCAGTATTTT.

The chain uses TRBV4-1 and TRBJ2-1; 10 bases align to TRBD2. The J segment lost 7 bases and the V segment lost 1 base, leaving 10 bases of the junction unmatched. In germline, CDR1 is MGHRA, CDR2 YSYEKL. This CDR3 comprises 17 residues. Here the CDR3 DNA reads TGCGCCAGCAGCCAAGGTCTAGCGGGAGCTGAGTTGAATGAGCAGTTCTTC. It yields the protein CASSQGLAGAELNEQFF.

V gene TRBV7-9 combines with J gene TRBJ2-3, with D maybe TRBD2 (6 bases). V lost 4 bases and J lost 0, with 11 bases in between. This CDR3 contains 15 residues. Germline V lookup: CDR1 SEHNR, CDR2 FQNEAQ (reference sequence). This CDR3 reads CASSSTGTSTDTQYF. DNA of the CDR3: TGTGCCAGCAGCTCGACCGGGACTAGCACAGATACGCAGTATTTT.

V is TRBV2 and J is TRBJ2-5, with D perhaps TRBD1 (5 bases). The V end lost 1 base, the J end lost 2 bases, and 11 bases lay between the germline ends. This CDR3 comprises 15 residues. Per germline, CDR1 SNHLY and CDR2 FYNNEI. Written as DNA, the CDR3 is TGTGCCAGCAGTGAAGGGGGCCCGAAACAAGAGACCCAGTACTTC. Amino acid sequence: CASSEGGPKQETQYF.

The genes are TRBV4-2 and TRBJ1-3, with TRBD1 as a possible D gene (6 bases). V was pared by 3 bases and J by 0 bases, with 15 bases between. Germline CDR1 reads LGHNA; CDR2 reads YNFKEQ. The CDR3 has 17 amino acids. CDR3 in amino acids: CASSQSLQGSSGNTIYF. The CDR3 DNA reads TGTGCCAGCAGCCAGTCCCTACAGGGCAGCTCTGGAAACACCATATATTTT.

The CDR3 spells CASSQDRVYGYTF. The CDR3 nucleotides are TGTGCCAGCAGCCAAGATCGGGTCTATGGCTACACCTTC. V is TRBV14 and J is TRBJ1-2; D gene ambiguous. V lost 0 bases, J lost 4 bases, and 6 bases lay in between. The length of the CDR3 is 13 residues. Looked up from germline, CDR1 is SGHDN and CDR2 is FVKESK.

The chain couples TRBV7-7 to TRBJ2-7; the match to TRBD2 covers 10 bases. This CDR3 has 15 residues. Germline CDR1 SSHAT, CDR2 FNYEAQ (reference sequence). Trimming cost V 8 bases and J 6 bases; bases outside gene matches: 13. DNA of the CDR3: TGTGCCAGCTCAAAGGCTAGCGGGAGTCCCTCCGAGCAGTACGTC. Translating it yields CASSKASGSPSEQYV.

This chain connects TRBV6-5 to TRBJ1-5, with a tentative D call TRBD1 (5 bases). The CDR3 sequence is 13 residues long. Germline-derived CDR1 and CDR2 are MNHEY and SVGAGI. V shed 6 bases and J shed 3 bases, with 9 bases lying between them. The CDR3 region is CASRTASNQPQHF. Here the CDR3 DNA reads TGTGCCAGCAGGACAGCCTCCAATCAGCCCCAGCATTTT.

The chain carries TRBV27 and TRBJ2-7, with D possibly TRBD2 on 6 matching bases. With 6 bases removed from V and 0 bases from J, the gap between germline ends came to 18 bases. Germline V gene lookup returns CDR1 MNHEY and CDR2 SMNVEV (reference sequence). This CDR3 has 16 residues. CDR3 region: CASREGLFPNSYEQYF. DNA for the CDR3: TGTGCCAGCAGGGAGGGCCTATTCCCTAACTCCTACGAGCAGTACTTC.

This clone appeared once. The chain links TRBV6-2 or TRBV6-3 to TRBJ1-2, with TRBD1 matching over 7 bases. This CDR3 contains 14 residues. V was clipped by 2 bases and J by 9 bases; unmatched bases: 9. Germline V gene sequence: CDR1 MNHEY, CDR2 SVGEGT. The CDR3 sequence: CASSYPTGMGSYTF. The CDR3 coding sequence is TGTGCCAGCAGTTACCCGACAGGGATGGGTAGCTACACCTTC.

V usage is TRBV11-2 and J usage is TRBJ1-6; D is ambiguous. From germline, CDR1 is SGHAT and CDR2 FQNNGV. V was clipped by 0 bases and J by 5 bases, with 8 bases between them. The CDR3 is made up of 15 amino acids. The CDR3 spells CASSLELTNNSPLHF. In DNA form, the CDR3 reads TGTGCCAGCAGCTTAGAACTGACTAATAATTCACCCCTCCACTTT.